These T cell receptor beta chains were read from a single sample in a study of cytomegalovirus exposure and HLA in healthy donors. TCRdb's table, derived via immunoSEQ multiplex PCR, lists solely in-frame clones and lacks some. The sample holds 75,000 to 90,000 clones; roughly 75% are singletons and the top ten take about 4.2%. Material for sequencing was PBMCs. All receptors derive from a man aged 55-75 years in good health and CMV-seronegative. CDR3s include the opening cysteine and the closing phenylalanine or tryptophan. D genes are given only for firm matches. Size is omitted from some rows. Given values are once, few, many or a class for expanded clones.

abundance: many; d_gene: NA; v_gene: TRBV7-8; j_gene: TRBJ2-1; CDR3aa: CASAIGQGGDEQFF; CDR3nt: TGTGCCAGCGCCATTGGACAGGGAGGGGATGAGCAGTTCTTC
abundance: NA; d_gene: TRBD2; v_gene: TRBV11-2; j_gene: TRBJ2-2; CDR3aa: CASSMTSGGTGELFF; CDR3nt: TGTGCCAGCAGCATGACTAGCGGGGGGACCGGGGAGCTGTTTTTT
abundance: few; d_gene: NA; v_gene: TRBV5-6; j_gene: TRBJ2-7; CDR3aa: CASSRYQSREYEQYF; CDR3nt: TGTGCCAGCAGCCGGTATCAATCCCGGGAGTACGAGCAGTACTTC
abundance: NA; d_gene: TRBD1; v_gene: TRBV7-3; j_gene: TRBJ1-2; CDR3aa: CASSQFRDRGFYGYTF; CDR3nt: TGTGCCAGCAGCCAATTCCGGGACAGGGGGTTCTATGGCTACACCTTC
abundance: NA; d_gene: NA; v_gene: TRBV5-6; j_gene: TRBJ2-3; CDR3aa: CASSLLGGTDTQYF; CDR3nt: TGTGCCAGCAGCTTGTTAGGGGGCACAGATACGCAGTATTTT
abundance: once; d_gene: TRBD2; v_gene: TRBV5-1; j_gene: TRBJ2-1; CDR3aa: CASSLYSGGLHSYNEQFF; CDR3nt: TGCGCCAGCAGCTTGTACAGCGGGGGGCTTCACTCCTACAATGAGCAGTTCTTC
abundance: NA; d_gene: TRBD1; v_gene: TRBV5-6; j_gene: TRBJ2-7; CDR3aa: CASSLMVQGSYEQYF; CDR3nt: TGTGCCAGCAGCTTGATGGTACAGGGGTCCTACGAGCAGTACTTC
abundance: NA; d_gene: TRBD1; v_gene: TRBV6-1; j_gene: TRBJ1-5; CDR3aa: CASRADRVTNQPQHF; CDR3nt: TGTGCCAGCAGGGCAGACAGGGTGACCAATCAGCCCCAGCATTTT
abundance: NA; d_gene: NA; v_gene: TRBV11-3; j_gene: TRBJ1-3; CDR3aa: CASSSRGDGGSGNTIYF; CDR3nt: TGTGCCAGCAGCTCCCGAGGGGACGGGGGCTCTGGAAACACCATATATTTT
abundance: NA; d_gene: NA; v_gene: TRBV14; j_gene: TRBJ1-1; CDR3aa: CASSRAGAYTEAFF; CDR3nt: TGTGCCAGCAGCCGGGCAGGGGCCTACACTGAAGCTTTCTTT
abundance: NA; d_gene: TRBD2; v_gene: TRBV7-3; j_gene: TRBJ2-2; CDR3aa: CASSSGLGNTGELFF; CDR3nt: TGTGCCAGCAGCTCGGGACTAGGGAACACCGGGGAGCTGTTTTTT
abundance: many; d_gene: TRBD1; v_gene: TRBV19; j_gene: TRBJ1-2; CDR3aa: CASRWTGGDTGYTF; CDR3nt: TGTGCCAGTCGGTGGACAGGGGGCGATACTGGCTACACCTTC
abundance: NA; d_gene: NA; v_gene: TRBV19; j_gene: TRBJ2-1; CDR3aa: CASSPLPTSYNEQFF; CDR3nt: TGTGCCAGTAGTCCCCTCCCCACGAGCTACAATGAGCAGTTCTTC
abundance: few; d_gene: NA; v_gene: TRBV21-1; j_gene: TRBJ1-1; CDR3aa: CASSKAGGCTEAFF; CDR3nt: TGTGCCAGCAGCAAAGCCGGGGGGTGCACTGAAGCTTTCTTT
abundance: NA; d_gene: TRBD1; v_gene: TRBV7-8; j_gene: TRBJ1-2; CDR3aa: CASKIRDSPNYGYTF; CDR3nt: TGTGCCAGCAAAATACGGGACAGCCCTAACTATGGCTACACCTTC
abundance: NA; d_gene: TRBD1; v_gene: TRBV4-1; j_gene: TRBJ2-7; CDR3aa: CASSQSTGGQDEQYF; CDR3nt: TGCGCCAGCAGCCAAAGTACAGGGGGTCAGGACGAGCAGTACTTC
abundance: few; d_gene: NA; v_gene: TRBV4-1; j_gene: TRBJ1-4; CDR3aa: CASSQGGGGTRGYEKLFF; CDR3nt: TGCGCCAGCAGCCAAGGGGGAGGAGGCACGCGAGGATATGAAAAACTGTTTTTT
abundance: NA; d_gene: NA; v_gene: TRBV27; j_gene: TRBJ1-5; CDR3aa: CASSPRVGQPQHF; CDR3nt: TGTGCCAGCAGCCCCCGGGTAGGTCAGCCCCAGCATTTT
abundance: NA; d_gene: TRBD2; v_gene: TRBV4-2; j_gene: TRBJ2-5; CDR3aa: CASSQGVAGAQETQYF; CDR3nt: TGTGCCAGCAGCCAAGGAGTAGCGGGGGCCCAAGAGACCCAGTACTTC
abundance: NA; d_gene: NA; v_gene: TRBV5-4; j_gene: TRBJ2-7; CDR3aa: CASSLGRGSYEQYF; CDR3nt: TGTGCCAGCAGTCTCGGGCGGGGCTCCTACGAGCAGTACTTC
abundance: NA; d_gene: TRBD1; v_gene: TRBV19; j_gene: TRBJ2-7; CDR3aa: CASSIFGDRPYEQYF; CDR3nt: TGTGCCAGTAGTATATTTGGGGACAGGCCCTACGAGCAGTACTTC
abundance: NA; d_gene: NA; v_gene: TRBV5-4; j_gene: TRBJ1-2; CDR3aa: CASSLGGRPREGYTF; CDR3nt: TGTGCCAGCAGCTTGGGGGGCAGGCCGCGTGAGGGCTACACCTTC
abundance: NA; d_gene: NA; v_gene: TRBV30; j_gene: TRBJ1-2; CDR3aa: CAWSVLGRAGYTF; CDR3nt: TGTGCCTGGAGTGTACTCGGCAGGGCTGGCTACACCTTC